The T cell receptor beta chain under discussion was sequenced for a study of CD8+CD57+ T cells in acquired aplastic anemia. By flow cytometry, patients selected for sequencing had shown an expansion of CD8+CD57+ cells. Every patient was diagnosed with severe acquired aplastic anemia. Study-level findings and limits: There were fewer than 35 CD8+ CDR3 sequences that occurred in both patients and controls.

Profiling of TCR beta VDJ combinations and CDR3 sequences used genomic DNA as template. TCRdb processed the reads anew with MiXCR; each CDR3 protein has one entry. This sample has approximately 250,000 distinct CDR3 sequences; approximately 82% occur once, and the top ten carry about 41%. About this clonotype itself: Its antigen is still unknown.

CDR1 is SGHTA, CDR2 FQGTGA, per germline. The germline V and J ends were trimmed by 11 bases and 6 bases, with 19 bases remaining between them. There are 13 residues in the CDR3. Sequenced sample: sorted CD4+, CD8+, or CD8+CD57+ T cells (not recorded which) from PBMCs. This receptor was taken from a human donor with aplastic anemia. V is TRBV7-3 and J is TRBJ1-2; unclear D gene. The CDR3 spells CAATLGRADGYTF. Here the CDR3 DNA reads TGTGCCGCCACGCTGGGGAGGGCCGATGGCTACACCTTC. Full variable domain (missing parts from reference TRBV7-3 and TRBJ1-2): GAGVSQTPSNKVTEKGKYVELRCDPISGHTALYWYRQSLGQGPEFLIYFQGTGAADDSGLPNDRFFAVRPEGSVSTLKIQRTERGDSAVYLCAATLGRADGYTFGSGTRLTVV.